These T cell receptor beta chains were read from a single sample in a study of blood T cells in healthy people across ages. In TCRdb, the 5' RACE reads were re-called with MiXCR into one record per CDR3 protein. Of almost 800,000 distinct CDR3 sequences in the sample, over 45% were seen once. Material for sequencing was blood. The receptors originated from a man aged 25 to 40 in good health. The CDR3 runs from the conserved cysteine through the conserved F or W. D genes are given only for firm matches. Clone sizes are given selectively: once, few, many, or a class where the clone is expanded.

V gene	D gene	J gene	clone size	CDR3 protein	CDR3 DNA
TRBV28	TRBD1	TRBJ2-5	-	CASRTRETGTETQYF	TGTGCCAGCAGGACCCGAGAGACAGGGACAGAGACCCAGTACTTC
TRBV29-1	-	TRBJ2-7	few	CSVEDRDEQYF	TGCAGCGTTGAAGATAGAGACGAGCAGTACTTC
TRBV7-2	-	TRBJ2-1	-	CASSLAPRESNEQFF	TGTGCCAGCAGCTTAGCGCCCAGGGAGTCCAATGAGCAGTTCTTC
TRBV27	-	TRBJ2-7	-	CASRWRDVTYEQYF	TGTGCCAGCAGATGGCGGGACGTAACCTACGAGCAGTACTTC
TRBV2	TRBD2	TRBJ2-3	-	CASSVWTSGVQDTQYF	TGTGCCAGCAGTGTTTGGACTAGCGGGGTTCAAGATACGCAGTATTTT
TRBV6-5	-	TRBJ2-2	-	CASRPGHLEHGELFF	TGTGCCAGCAGACCGGGACACCTAGAACACGGGGAGCTGTTTTTT
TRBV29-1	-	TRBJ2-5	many	CSVGFQETQYF	TGCAGCGTTGGCTTTCAAGAGACCCAGTACTTC
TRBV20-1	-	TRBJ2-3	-	CSATASGTDTQYF	TGCAGTGCTACAGCTAGCGGCACAGATACGCAGTATTTT
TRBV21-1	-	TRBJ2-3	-	CASSAPRRPRPTDTQYF	TGTGCCAGCAGCGCACCTCGGAGACCTAGACCCACAGATACGCAGTATTTT
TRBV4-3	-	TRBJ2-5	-	CASSQDRVNEETQYF	TGCGCCAGCAGCCAAGATCGGGTAAACGAAGAGACCCAGTACTTC
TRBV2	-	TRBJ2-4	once	CASAVGVANIQYF	TGTGCCAGCGCCGTGGGTGTAGCGAACATTCAGTACTTC
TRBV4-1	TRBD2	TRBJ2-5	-	CASSLLAGVETQYF	TGTGCCAGCAGCTTACTAGCGGGAGTGGAGACCCAGTACTTC
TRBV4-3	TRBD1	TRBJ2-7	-	CASSQVRGRTPYEQYF	TGCGCCAGCAGCCAAGTAAGGGGGCGAACACCCTACGAGCAGTACTTC
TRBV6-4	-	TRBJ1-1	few	CASSRGSEAFF	TGTGCCAGCAGTCGGGGGTCTGAAGCTTTCTTT
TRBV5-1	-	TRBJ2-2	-	CASSFGGLNRAGELFF	TGCGCCAGCAGCTTCGGCGGGCTAAACCGGGCCGGGGAGCTGTTTTTT
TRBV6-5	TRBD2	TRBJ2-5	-	CASSSLGRGQETQYF	TGTGCCAGCAGTTCCCTGGGGCGGGGGCAAGAGACCCAGTACTTC
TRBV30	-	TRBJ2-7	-	CAWSRAGPYEQYF	TGTGCCTGGAGTAGGGCCGGCCCCTACGAGCAGTACTTC
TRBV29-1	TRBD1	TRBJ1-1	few	CSAAPGQGANTEAFF	TGCAGCGCGGCTCCCGGACAGGGGGCGAACACTGAAGCTTTCTTT
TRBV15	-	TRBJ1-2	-	CATSARQAPLHGYTF	TGTGCCACCAGCGCCCGACAGGCGCCCCTTCATGGCTACACCTTC
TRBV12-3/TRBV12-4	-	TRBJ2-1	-	CASMETSGNEQFF	TGTGCCAGCATGGAGACTTCGGGTAATGAGCAGTTCTTC
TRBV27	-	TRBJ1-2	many	CASSLAGATYGYTF	TGTGCCAGCAGTTTAGCAGGGGCGACCTATGGCTACACCTTC
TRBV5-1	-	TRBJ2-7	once	CASRSGADSYEQYF	TGCGCCAGCCGCTCCGGGGCCGATTCCTACGAGCAGTACTTC
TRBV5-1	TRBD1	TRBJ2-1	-	CASSLVGTGEYNEQFF	TGCGCCAGCAGCTTGGTCGGGACAGGGGAGTACAATGAGCAGTTCTTC
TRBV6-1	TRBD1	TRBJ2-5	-	CASSEAGTGKGTQYF	TGTGCCAGCAGTGAAGCGGGGACAGGGAAGGGGACCCAGTACTTC
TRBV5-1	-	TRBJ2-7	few	CASSFDGQGKTYEQYF	TGCGCCAGCAGCTTCGACGGGCAGGGCAAAACCTACGAGCAGTACTTC
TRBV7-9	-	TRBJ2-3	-	CASSFSGITDTQYF	TGTGCCAGCAGCTTTTCAGGGATCACAGATACGCAGTATTTT
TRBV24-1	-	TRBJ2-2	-	CATSDYTGRGELFF	TGTGCCACCAGTGATTATACAGGGCGCGGGGAGCTGTTTTTT
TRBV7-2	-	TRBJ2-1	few	CASSLALQADWQFF	TGTGCCAGCAGCTTAGCCCTCCAAGCTGATTGGCAGTTCTTC
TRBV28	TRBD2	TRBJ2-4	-	CASMRGDIQYF	TGTGCCAGCATGCGGGGGGACATTCAGTACTTC
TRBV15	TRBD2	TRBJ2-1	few	CATSKRRTSRNEQFF	TGTGCCACCTCGAAACGAAGGACTAGCCGGAATGAGCAGTTCTTC
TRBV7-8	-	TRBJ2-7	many	CASRRTAYEQYF	TGTGCCAGCAGACGGACAGCCTACGAGCAGTACTTC
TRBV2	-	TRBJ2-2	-	CASRTQGFNTGELFF	TGTGCCAGCAGAACGCAGGGTTTTAACACCGGGGAGCTGTTTTTT
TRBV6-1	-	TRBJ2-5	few	CATHQAGLRWETQYF	TGTGCCACCCACCAGGCGGGGCTCCGATGGGAGACCCAGTACTTC
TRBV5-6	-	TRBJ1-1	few	CASSLRGGDTEAFF	TGTGCCAGCAGCTTAAGGGGAGGGGACACTGAAGCTTTCTTT
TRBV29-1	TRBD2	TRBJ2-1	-	CSVGLGGIRWQFF	TGCAGCGTGGGCTTGGGGGGGATTAGATGGCAGTTCTTC
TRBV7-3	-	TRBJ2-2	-	CASSLISGGTGELFF	TGTGCCAGCAGCTTAATTAGTGGCGGGACCGGGGAGCTGTTTTTT
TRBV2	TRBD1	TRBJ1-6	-	CARRTGTESPLHF	TGTGCCAGAAGAACCGGGACAGAGTCACCCCTCCACTTT
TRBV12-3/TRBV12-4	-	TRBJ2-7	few	CASSLAGDEQYF	TGTGCCAGCAGTTTAGCAGGGGACGAGCAGTACTTC
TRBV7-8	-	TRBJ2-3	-	CASSPVTLTDTQYF	TGTGCCAGCAGCCCCGTTACCCTGACAGATACGCAGTATTTT
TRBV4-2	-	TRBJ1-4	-	CASRVANEKLFF	TGTGCCAGCAGGGTGGCTAATGAAAAACTGTTTTTT
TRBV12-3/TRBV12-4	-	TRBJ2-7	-	CASSLSGGREYF	TGTGCCAGCAGTTTAAGTGGGGGACGGGAGTACTTC
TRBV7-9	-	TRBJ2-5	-	CASSFRRFGQETQYF	TGTGCCAGCAGCTTTCGACGGTTCGGTCAAGAGACCCAGTACTTC
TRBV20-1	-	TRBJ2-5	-	CSALEETQYF	TGCAGTGCTCTAGAAGAGACCCAGTACTTC
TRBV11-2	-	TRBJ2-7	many	CASSSLGGDRRSYEQYF	TGTGCCAGCAGCTCCTTGGGGGGGGACAGGCGTTCCTACGAGCAGTACTTC
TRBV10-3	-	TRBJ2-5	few	CAIRAKGAETQYF	TGTGCCATCAGAGCGAAAGGTGCAGAGACCCAGTACTTC
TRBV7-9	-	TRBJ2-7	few	CASSLVMYEQYF	TGTGCCAGCAGCTTAGTTATGTACGAGCAGTACTTC